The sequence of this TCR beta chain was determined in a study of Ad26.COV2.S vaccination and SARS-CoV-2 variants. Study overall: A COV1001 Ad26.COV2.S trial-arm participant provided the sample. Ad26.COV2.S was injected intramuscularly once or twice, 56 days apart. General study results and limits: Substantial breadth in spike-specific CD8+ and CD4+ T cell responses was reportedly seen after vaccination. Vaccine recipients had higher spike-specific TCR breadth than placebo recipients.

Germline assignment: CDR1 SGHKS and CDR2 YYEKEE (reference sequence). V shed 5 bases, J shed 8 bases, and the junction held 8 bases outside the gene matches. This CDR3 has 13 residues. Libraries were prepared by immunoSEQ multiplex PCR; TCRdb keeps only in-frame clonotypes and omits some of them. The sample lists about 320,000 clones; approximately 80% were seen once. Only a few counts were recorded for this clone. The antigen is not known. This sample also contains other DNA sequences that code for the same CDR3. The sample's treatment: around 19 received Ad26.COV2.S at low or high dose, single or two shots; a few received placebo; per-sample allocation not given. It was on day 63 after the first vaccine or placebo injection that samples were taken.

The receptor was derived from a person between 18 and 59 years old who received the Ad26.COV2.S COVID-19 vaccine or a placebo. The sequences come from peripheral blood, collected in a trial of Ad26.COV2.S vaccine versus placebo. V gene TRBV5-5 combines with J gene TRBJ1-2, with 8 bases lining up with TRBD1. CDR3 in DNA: TGTGCCAGCAGATCAGGGGGCGGGAGGGGCTACACCTTC. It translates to CASRSGGGRGYTF.